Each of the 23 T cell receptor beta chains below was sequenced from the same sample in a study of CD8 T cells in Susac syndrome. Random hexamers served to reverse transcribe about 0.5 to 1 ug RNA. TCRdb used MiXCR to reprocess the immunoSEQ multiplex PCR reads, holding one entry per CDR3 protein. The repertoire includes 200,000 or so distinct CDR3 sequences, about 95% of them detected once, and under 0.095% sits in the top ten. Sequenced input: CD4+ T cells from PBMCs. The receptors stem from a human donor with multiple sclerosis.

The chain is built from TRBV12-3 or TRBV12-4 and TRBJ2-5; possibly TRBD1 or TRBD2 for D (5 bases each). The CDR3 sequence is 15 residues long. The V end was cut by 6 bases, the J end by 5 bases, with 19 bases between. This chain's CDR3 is CASRSRDGLGETQYF. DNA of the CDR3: TGTGCCAGCAGGTCCCGGGACGGCTTAGGGGAGACCCAGTACTTC.

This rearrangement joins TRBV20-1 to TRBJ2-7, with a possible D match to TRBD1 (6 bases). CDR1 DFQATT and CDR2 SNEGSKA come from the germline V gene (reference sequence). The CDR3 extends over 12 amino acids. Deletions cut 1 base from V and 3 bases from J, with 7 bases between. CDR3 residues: CSARGDNYEQYF. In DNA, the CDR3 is TGCAGTGCTAGAGGGGACAACTACGAGCAGTACTTC.

CDR3 in DNA: TGTGCCTGGAGTGGGGCAGCACAGGGGACCCAGTACTTC. Its translation: CAWSGAAQGTQYF. The V gene is TRBV30, the J gene TRBJ2-5, with D perhaps TRBD1 (6 bases). The CDR3 runs 13 residues. Germline V CDR1 and CDR2: GTSNPN, SVGIG (reference sequence). Trimming removed 1 base at V and 7 bases at J, with 13 bases between.

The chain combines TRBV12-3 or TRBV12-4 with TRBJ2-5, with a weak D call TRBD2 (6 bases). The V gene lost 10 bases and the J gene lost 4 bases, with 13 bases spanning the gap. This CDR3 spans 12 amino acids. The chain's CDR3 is CATKLSGETQYF. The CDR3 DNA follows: TGTGCCACTAAGCTTAGCGGAGAGACCCAGTACTTC.

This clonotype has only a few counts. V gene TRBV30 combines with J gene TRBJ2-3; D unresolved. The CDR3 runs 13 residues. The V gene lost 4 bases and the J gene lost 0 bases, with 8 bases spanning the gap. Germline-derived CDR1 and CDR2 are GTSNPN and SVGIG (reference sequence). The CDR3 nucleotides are TGTGCCTGGACGACGAAGAGCACAGATACGCAGTATTTT. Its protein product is CAWTTKSTDTQYF. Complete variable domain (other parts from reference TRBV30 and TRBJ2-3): SQTIHQWPATLVQPVGSPLSLECTVEGTSNPNLYWYRQAAGRGLQLLFYSVGIGQISSEVPQNLSASRPQDRQFILSSKKLLLSDSGFYLCAWTTKSTDTQYFGPGTRLTVL.

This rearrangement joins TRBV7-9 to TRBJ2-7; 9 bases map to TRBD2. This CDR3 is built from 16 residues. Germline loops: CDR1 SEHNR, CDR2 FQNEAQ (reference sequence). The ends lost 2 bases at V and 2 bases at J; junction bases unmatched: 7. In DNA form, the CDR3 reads TGTGCCAGCAGCTTAACGAGCGGGGGGTCGCCCTACGAGCAGTACTTC. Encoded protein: CASSLTSGGSPYEQYF.

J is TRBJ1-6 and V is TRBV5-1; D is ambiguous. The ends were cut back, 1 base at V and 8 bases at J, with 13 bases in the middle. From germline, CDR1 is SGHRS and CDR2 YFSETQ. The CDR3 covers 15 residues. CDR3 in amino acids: CASSLSTMKDSPLHF. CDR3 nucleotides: TGCGCCAGCAGCTTGAGTACAATGAAGGATTCACCCCTCCACTTT. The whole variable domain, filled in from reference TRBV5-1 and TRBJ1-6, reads KAGVTQTPRYLIKTRGQQVTLSCSPISGHRSVSWYQQTPGQGLQFLFEYFSETQRNKGNFPGRFSGRQFSNSRSEMNVSTLELGDSALYLCASSLSTMKDSPLHFGNGTRLTVT.

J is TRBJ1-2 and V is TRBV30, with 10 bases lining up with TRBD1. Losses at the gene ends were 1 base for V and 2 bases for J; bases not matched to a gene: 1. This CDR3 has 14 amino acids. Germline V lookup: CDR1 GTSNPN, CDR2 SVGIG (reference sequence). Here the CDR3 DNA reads TGTGCCTGGAGTGCGACAGGGGGCAACTATGGCTACACCTTC. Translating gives CAWSATGGNYGYTF.

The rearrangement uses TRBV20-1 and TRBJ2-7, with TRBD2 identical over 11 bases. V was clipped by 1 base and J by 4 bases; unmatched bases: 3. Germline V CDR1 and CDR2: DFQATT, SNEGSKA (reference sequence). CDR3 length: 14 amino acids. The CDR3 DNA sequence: TGCAGTGCTAGAGTGGGACTAGCGGTATACGAGCAGTACTTC. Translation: CSARVGLAVYEQYF.

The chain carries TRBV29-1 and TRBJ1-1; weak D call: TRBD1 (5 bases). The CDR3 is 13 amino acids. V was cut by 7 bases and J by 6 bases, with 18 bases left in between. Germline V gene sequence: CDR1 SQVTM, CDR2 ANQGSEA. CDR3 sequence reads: CSAGGGALSEAFF. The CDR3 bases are TGCAGCGCGGGTGGAGGGGCTCTCTCTGAAGCTTTCTTT.

CDR3 sequence reads: CASSQDPGGNQPQHF. As DNA, the CDR3 is TGCGCCAGCAGCCAAGATCCCGGCGGCAATCAGCCCCAGCATTTT. The rearrangement joins TRBV4-1 to TRBJ1-5; D remains ambiguous. Looked up from germline, CDR1 is MGHRA and CDR2 is YSYEKL. The V end was cut by 0 bases, the J end by 2 bases, with 8 bases between. The CDR3 has 15 amino acids.

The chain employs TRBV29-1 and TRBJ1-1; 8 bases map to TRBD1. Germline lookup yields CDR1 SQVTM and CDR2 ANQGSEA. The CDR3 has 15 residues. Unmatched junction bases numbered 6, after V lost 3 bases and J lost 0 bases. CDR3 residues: CSVDAGGVMNTEAFF. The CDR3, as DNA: TGCAGCGTTGATGCAGGGGGCGTTATGAACACTGAAGCTTTCTTT.

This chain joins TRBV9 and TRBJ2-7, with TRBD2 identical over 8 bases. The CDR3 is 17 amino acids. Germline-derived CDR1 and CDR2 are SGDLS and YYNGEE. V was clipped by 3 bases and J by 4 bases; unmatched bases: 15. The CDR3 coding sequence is TGTGCCAGCAGCGCGACCCCACGAGCGGGAGTAAGATACGAGCAGTACTTC. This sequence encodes CASSATPRAGVRYEQYF.

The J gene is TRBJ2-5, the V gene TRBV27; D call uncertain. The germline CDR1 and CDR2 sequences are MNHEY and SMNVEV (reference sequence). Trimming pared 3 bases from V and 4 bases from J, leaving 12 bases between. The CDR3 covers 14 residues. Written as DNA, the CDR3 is TGTGCCAGCAGTTTGATAGGGATTCCAGAGACCCAGTACTTC. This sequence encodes CASSLIGIPETQYF.

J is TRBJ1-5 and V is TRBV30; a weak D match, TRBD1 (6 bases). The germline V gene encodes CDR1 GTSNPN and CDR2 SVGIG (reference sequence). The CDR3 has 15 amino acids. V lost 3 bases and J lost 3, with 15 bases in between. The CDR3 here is CAWSPGTSINQPQHF. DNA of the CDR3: TGTGCCTGGAGCCCCGGGACAAGCATCAATCAGCCCCAGCATTTT.

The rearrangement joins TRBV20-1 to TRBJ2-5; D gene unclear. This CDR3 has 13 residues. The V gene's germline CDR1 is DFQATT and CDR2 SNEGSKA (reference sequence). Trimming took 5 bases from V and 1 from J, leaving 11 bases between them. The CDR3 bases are TGCAGTGCTTTCTTGGGGTTCCAAGAGACCCAGTACTTC. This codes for CSAFLGFQETQYF.

The CDR3 region has the DNA TGCGCCAGCAGCCAAGCGACACTGAACACTGAAGCTTTCTTT. Translation gives CASSQATLNTEAFF. The chain uses TRBV4-1 and TRBJ1-1; no reliable D call. Trimming left V 1 base short and J 0 bases short, with 6 bases between. CDR3 length equals 14 residues. CDR1 is MGHRA and CDR2 is YSYEKL in the germline V gene.

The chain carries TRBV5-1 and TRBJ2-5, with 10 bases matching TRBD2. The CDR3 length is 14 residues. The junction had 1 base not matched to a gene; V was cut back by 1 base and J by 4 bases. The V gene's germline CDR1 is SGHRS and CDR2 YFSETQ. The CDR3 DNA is TGCGCCAGCAGCTTGATAGCGGGAGGAGAGACCCAGTACTTC. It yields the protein CASSLIAGGETQYF.

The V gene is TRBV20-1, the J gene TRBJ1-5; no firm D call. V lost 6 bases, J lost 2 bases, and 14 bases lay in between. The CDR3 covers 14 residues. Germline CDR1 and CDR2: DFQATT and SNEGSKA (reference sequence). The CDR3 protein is CSATRFYGNQPQHF. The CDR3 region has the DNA TGCAGTGCAACCAGATTTTATGGCAATCAGCCCCAGCATTTT.

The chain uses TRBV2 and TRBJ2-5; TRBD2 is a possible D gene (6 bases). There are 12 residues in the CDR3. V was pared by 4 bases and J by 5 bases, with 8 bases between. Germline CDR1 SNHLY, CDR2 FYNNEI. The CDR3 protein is CASSGLGETQYF. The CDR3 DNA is TGTGCCAGCAGTGGACTAGGGGAGACCCAGTACTTC. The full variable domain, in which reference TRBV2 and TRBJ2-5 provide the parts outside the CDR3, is EPEVTQTPSHQVTQMGQEVILRCVPISNHLYFYWYRQILGQKVEFLVSFYNNEISEKSEIFDDQFSVERPDGSNFTLKIRSTKLEDSAMYFCASSGLGETQYFGPGTRLLVL.

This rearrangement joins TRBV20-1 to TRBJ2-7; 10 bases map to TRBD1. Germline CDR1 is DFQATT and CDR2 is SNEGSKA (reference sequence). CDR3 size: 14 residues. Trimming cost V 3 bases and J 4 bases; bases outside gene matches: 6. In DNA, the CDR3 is TGCAGTGCTAGTTTCCCGGGACAGGGGTACGAGCAGTACTTC. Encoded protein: CSASFPGQGYEQYF.

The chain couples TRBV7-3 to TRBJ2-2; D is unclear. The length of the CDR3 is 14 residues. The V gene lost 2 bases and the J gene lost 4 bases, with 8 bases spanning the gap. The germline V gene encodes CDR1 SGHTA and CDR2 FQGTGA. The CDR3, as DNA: TGTGCCAGCAGCTTAGAGCAGGCCACCGGGGAGCTGTTTTTT. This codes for CASSLEQATGELFF.

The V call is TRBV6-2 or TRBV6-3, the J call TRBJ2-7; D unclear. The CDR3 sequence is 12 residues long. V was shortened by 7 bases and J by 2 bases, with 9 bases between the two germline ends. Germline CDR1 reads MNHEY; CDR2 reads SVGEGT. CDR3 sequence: CASTTAAYEQYF. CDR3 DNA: TGTGCCAGCACTACTGCGGCCTACGAGCAGTACTTC.